This record covers a single T cell receptor (beta chain). No cognate antigen has been identified for it. The input lacks base qualities; no much larger clone sits a single base away. This entry belongs to a study of blood T cell repertoires in COVID-19 (TCRdb year 2020). Background on the whole study: Collaborator samples came from the United States, Italy and Spain and covered acute and convalescent phases of COVID-19. Deeply sampled blood TCRbeta repertoires from subjects exposed to, actively infected with, or recovered from COVID-19 were included in the dataset. The samples were drawn from two sources: the first 160 participants of the ongoing ImmuneRACE study, and 950 to 1,500 subjects contributed by 6 global collaborators. Nearly every sample came with metadata listing a de-identified subject ID, COVID-19 status, age in years and sex. A freely available public database, intended as a resource for researchers studying the immune response to SARS-CoV-2, is where the repertoires were released. The material from the prospective study consisted of cDNA or gDNA derived from T cells, B-cell-depleted T cells, or PBMCs. HLA class I and class II types, where available, came from metadata supplied by the sample provider rather than from assay-based typing. Study-wide conclusions, independent of this receptor: How much clinical and demographic metadata was included differed by source and by participant, and the metadata was provided uncurated.

The germline V gene gives CDR1 as MNHEY and CDR2 as SVGEGT. V is cut by 6 bases and J by 7 bases, and the space between the germline ends is 10 bases. The CDR3 has 12 amino acids, counting the end cysteine and phenylalanine. CDR3 DNA only is kept here, 36 bases in frame from base 1. One collaborating source in Seattle enrolled patients during active infection and followed them longitudinally through the course of disease. The collaborating institutions used their own protocols to collect whole blood in K2EDTA tubes. For TCRbeta analysis, collaborators shipped samples in one of three forms: frozen whole blood, isolated PBMCs, or DNA extracted from either of those sample types. The immunoSEQ Assay, a bias-controlled multiplex PCR, was used to amplify TCRbeta CDR3 regions from genomic DNA. Turning to the authors' computational methods: The number of nucleated cells in each sample was estimated by amplification of reference gene primers within the assay. To quantify the absolute abundance of each unique TCRbeta CDR3 rearrangement, sequence reads were collapsed and filtered. For each sample, productive Simpson clonality was calculated as the square root of Simpson's diversity index over productive rearrangements. TCRdb re-hosts the immuneACCESS table, in-frame sequences only. Its copies lack some clones; in the studies checked, an unresolved V gene accounts for under half of them, and the cause for the rest is not known. That table supplies the V and J calls and clone size; D and trimming were determined from the DNA. The sample has tens of thousands of clones on record, approximately 85% of them singletons. Of the sample, around a third falls within the top ten clones.

Recombination joined TRBV6-2 or TRBV6-3 with TRBJ1-5; a confident D gene designation cannot be given. Sequenced material: peripheral blood. This TCR came from a woman aged 80 or older with COVID-19, enrolled during active disease. The CDR3: CASSPRGQPQHF. The nucleotides are TGTGCCAGCAGCCCCCGAGGCCAGCCCCAGCATTTT.